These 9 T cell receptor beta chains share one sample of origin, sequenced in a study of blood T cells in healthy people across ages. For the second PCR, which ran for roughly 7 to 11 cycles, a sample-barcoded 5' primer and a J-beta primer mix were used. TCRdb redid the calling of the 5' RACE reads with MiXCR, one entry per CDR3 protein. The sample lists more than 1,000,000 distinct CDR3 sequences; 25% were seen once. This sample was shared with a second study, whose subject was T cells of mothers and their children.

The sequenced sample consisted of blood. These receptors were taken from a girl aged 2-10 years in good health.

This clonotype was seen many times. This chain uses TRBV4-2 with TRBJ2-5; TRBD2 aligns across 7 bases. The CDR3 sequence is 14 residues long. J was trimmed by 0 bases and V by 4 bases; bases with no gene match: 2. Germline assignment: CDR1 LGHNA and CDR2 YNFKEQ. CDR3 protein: CASSRGTNQETQYF. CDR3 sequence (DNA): TGTGCCAGCAGCCGTGGGACTAACCAAGAGACCCAGTACTTC.

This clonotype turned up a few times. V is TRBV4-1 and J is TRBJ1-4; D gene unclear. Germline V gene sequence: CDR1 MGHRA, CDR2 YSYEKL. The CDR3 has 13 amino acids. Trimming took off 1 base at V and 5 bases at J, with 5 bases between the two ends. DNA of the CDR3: TGCGCCAGCAGCCAAGCCGGGAATGAAAAACTGTTTTTT. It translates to CASSQAGNEKLFF.

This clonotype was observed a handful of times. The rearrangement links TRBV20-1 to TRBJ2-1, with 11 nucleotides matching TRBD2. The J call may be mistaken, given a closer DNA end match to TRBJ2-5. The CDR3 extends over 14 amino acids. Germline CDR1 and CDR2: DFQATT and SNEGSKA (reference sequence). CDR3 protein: CSAISSGGTETQYF. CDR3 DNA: TGCAGTGCTATCTCTAGCGGGGGGACGGAGACCCAGTACTTC.

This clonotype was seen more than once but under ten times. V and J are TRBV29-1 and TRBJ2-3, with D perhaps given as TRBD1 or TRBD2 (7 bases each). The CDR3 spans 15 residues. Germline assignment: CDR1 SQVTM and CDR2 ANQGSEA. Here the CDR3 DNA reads TGCACCGTGCGGGGGACAGAAACTAGCACAGATACGCAGTATTTT. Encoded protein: CTVRGTETSTDTQYF.

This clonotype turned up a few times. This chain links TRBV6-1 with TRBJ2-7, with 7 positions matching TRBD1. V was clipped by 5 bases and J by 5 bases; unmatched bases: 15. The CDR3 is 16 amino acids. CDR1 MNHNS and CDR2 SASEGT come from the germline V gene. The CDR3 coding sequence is TGTGCCAGCAGTCCCTATGGGACAGCTCGCTCTAACGAGCAGTACTTC. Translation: CASSPYGTARSNEQYF.

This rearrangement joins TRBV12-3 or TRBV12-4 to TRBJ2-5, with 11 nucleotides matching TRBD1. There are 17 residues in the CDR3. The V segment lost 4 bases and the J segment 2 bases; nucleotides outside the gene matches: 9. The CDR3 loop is CASSWGPGQGEQETQYF. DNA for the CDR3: TGTGCCAGCAGTTGGGGACCGGGACAGGGGGAACAAGAGACCCAGTACTTC.

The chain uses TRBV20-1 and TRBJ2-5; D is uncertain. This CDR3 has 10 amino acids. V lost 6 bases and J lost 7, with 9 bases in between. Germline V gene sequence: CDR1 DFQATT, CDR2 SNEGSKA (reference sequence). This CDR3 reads CSASDLTQYF. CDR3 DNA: TGCAGTGCCTCGGATTTGACCCAGTACTTC.

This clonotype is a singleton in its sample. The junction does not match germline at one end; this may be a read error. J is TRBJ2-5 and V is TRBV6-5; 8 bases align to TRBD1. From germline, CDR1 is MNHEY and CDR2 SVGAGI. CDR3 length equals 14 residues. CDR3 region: CASTTWQGAETQYF. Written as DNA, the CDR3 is TGTGCCAGCACGACTTGGCAGGGGGCAGAGACTCAGTACTTC.

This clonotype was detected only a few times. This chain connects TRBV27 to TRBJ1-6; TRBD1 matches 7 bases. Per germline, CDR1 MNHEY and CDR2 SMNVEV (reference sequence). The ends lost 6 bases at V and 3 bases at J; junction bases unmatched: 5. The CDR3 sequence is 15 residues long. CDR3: CASRARGHYNSPLHF. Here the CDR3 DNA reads TGTGCCAGCAGGGCTAGGGGGCACTATAATTCACCCCTCCACTTT.